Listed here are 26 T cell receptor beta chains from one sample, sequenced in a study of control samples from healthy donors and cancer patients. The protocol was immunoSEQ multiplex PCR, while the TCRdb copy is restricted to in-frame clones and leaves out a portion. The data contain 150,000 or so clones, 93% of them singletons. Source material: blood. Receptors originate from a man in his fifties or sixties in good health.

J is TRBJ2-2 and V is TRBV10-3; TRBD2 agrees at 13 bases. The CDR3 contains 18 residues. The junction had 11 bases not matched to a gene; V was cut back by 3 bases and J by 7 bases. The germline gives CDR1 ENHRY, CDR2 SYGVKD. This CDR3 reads CAISESPTSGRADGELFF. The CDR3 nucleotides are TGTGCCATCAGTGAATCCCCAACTAGCGGGAGGGCAGACGGGGAGCTGTTTTTT.

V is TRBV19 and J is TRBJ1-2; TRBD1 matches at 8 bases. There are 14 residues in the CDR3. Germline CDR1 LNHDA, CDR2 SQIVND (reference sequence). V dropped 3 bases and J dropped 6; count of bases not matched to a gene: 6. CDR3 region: CASSIEATGDGYTF. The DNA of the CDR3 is TGTGCCAGTAGTATTGAGGCGACAGGGGATGGCTACACCTTC.

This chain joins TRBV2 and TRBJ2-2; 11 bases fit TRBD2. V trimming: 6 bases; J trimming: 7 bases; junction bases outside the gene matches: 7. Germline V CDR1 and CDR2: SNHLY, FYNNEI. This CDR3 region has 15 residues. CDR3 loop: CASSYLAGGVGELFF. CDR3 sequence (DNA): TGTGCCAGCAGCTACCTAGCGGGAGGTGTCGGGGAGCTGTTTTTT. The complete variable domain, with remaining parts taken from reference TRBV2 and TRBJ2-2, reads EPEVTQTPSHQVTQMGQEVILRCVPISNHLYFYWYRQILGQKVEFLVSFYNNEISEKSEIFDDQFSVERPDGSNFTLKIRSTKLEDSAMYFCASSYLAGGVGELFFGEGSRLTVL.

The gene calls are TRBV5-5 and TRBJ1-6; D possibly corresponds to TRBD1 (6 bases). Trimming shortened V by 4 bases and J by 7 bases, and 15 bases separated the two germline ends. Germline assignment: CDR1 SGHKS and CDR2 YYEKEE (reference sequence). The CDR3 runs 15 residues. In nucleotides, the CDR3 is TGTGCCAGCAGCCTGGACAGCACCTTCAATTCACCCCTCCACTTT. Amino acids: CASSLDSTFNSPLHF.

DNA for the CDR3: TGTGCCAGCAGTTTACAGGGGGCGTACGAGCAGTACTTC. As protein: CASSLQGAYEQYF. The rearrangement links TRBV27 to TRBJ2-7, with 8 bases lining up with TRBD1. V gave up 2 bases and J gave up 4 bases; unmatched junction bases: 1. In germline, CDR1 is MNHEY, CDR2 SMNVEV (reference sequence). The CDR3 extends over 13 amino acids.

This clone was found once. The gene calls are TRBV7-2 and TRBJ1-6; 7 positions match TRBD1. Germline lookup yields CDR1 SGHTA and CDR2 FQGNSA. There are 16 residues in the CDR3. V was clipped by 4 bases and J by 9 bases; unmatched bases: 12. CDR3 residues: CASSSPTGRGSSPLHF. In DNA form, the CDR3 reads TGTGCCAGCAGCTCGCCGACAGGGAGGGGAAGTTCACCCCTCCACTTT.

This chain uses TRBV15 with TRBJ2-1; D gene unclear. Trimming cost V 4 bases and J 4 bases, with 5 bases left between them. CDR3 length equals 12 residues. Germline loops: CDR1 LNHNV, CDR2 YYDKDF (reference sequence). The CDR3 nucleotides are TGTGCCACCAGCACCAGGTACAATGAGCAGTTCTTC. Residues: CATSTRYNEQFF.

CDR3 coding DNA: TGTGCCAGCAGCACGGCGGGGAGGACCGGGCAGCCCCAGCATTTT. Translating gives CASSTAGRTGQPQHF. The V call is TRBV9, the J call TRBJ1-5, with unresolved D. This CDR3 is built from 15 residues. Trimming cost V 4 bases and J 7 bases, with 18 bases left between them. CDR1 is SGDLS, CDR2 YYNGEE, per germline. The full variable domain, in which reference TRBV9 and TRBJ1-5 provide the parts outside the CDR3, is DSGVTQTPKHLITATGQRVTLRCSPRSGDLSVYWYQQSLDQGLQFLIQYYNGEERAKGNILERFSAQQFPDLHSELNLSSLELGDSALYFCASSTAGRTGQPQHFGDGTRLSIL.

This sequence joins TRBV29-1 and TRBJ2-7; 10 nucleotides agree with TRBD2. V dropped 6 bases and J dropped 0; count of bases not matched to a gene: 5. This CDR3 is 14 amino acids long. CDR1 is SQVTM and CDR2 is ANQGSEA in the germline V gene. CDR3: CSVAKREGSYEQYF. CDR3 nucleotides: TGCAGCGTAGCTAAGCGGGAGGGCTCCTACGAGCAGTACTTC.

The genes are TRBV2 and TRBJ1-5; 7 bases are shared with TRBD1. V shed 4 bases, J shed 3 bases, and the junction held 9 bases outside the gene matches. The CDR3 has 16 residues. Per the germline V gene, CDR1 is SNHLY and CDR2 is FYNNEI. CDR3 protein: CASSALPTGNNQPQHF. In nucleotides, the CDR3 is TGTGCCAGCAGTGCTCTGCCGACAGGGAACAATCAGCCCCAGCATTTT. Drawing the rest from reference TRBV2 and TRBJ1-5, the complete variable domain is EPEVTQTPSHQVTQMGQEVILRCVPISNHLYFYWYRQILGQKVEFLVSFYNNEISEKSEIFDDQFSVERPDGSNFTLKIRSTKLEDSAMYFCASSALPTGNNQPQHFGDGTRLSIL.

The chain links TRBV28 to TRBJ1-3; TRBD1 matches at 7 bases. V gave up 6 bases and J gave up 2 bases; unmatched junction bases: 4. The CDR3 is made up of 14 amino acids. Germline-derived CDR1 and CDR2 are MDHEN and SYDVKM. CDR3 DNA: TGTGCCAGCAGCCTAACAGGGGCTGGAAACACCATATATTTT. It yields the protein CASSLTGAGNTIYF.

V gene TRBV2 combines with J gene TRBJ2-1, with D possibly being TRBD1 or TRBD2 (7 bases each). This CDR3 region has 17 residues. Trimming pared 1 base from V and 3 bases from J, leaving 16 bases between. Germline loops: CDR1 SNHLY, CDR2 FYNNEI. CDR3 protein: CASSEEGASGYYNEQFF. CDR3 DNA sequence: TGTGCCAGCAGTGAAGAGGGGGCTAGCGGTTACTACAATGAGCAGTTCTTC.

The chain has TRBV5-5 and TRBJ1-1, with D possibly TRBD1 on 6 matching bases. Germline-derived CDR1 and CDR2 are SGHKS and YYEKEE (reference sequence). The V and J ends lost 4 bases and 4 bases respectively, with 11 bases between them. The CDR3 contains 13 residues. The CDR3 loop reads CASSGGLGTEAFF. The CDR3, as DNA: TGTGCCAGCAGCGGGGGCCTAGGCACTGAAGCTTTCTTT.

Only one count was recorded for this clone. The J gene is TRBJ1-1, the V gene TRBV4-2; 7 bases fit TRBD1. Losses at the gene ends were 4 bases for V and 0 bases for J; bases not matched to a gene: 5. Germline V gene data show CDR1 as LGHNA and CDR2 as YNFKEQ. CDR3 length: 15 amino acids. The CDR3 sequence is CASSRRDSMNTEAFF. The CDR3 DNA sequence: TGTGCCAGCAGCCGCCGGGACAGCATGAACACTGAAGCTTTCTTT.

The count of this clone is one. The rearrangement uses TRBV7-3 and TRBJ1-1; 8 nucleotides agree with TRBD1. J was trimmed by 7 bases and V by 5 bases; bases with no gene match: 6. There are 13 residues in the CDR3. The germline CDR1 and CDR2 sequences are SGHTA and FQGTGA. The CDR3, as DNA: TGTGCCAGCAGCCTGACAGGGGAGGATGAAGCTTTCTTT. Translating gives CASSLTGEDEAFF. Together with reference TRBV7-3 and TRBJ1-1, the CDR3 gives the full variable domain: GAGVSQTPSNKVTEKGKYVELRCDPISGHTALYWYRQSLGQGPEFLIYFQGTGAADDSGLPNDRFFAVRPEGSVSTLKIQRTERGDSAVYLCASSLTGEDEAFFGQGTRLTVV.

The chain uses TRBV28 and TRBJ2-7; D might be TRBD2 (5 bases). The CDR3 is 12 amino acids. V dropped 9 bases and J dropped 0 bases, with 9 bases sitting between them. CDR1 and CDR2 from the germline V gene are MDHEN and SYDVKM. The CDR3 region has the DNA TGTGCCAGTCTGGACTCCTCCTACGAGCAGTACTTC. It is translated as CASLDSSYEQYF.

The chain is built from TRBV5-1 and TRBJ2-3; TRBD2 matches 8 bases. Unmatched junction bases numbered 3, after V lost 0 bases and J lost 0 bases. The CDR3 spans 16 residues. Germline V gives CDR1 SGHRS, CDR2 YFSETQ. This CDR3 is CASSLGASGSTDTQYF. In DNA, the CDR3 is TGCGCCAGCAGCTTGGGAGCTAGCGGGAGCACAGATACGCAGTATTTT.

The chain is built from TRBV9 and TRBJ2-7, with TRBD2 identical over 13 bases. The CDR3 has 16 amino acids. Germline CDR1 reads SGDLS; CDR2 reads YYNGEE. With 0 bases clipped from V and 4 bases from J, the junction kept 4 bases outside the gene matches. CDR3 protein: CASSVGTSGSQYEQYF. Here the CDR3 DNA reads TGTGCCAGCAGCGTAGGGACTAGCGGGAGTCAATACGAGCAGTACTTC.

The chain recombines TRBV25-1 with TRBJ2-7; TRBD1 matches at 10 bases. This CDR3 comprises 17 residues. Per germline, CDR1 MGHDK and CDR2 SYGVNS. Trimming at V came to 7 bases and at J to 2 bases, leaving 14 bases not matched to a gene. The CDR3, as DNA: TGTGCCAGCACCGGCCTCCGGGGGGGACAGGGGCCCTACGAGCAGTACTTC. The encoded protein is CASTGLRGGQGPYEQYF.

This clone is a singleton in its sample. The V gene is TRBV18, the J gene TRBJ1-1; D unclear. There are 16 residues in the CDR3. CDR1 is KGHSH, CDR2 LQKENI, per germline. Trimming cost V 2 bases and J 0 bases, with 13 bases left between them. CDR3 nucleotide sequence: TGTGCCAGCTCACCATTACAGCCTACCATGAACACTGAAGCTTTCTTT. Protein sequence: CASSPLQPTMNTEAFF.

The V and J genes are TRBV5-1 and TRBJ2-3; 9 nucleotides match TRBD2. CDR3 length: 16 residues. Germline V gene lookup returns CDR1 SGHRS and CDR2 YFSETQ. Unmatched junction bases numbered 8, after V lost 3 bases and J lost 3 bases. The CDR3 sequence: CASSSGAGGETDTQYF. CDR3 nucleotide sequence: TGCGCCAGCAGCTCGGGAGCGGGAGGTGAGACAGATACGCAGTATTTT.

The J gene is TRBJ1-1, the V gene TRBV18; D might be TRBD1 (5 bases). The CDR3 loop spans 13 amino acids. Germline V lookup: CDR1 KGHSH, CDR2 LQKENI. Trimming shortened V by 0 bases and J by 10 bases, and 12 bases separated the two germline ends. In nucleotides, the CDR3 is TGTGCCAGCTCACCACCGCAGGGCTTGGGAGCTTTCTTT. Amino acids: CASSPPQGLGAFF.

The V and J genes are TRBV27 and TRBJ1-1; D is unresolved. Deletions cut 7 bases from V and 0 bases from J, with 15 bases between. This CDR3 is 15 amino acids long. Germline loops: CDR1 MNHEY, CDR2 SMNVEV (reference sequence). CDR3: CASNALDLMNTEAFF. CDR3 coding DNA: TGTGCCAGCAATGCTCTCGACCTCATGAACACTGAAGCTTTCTTT.

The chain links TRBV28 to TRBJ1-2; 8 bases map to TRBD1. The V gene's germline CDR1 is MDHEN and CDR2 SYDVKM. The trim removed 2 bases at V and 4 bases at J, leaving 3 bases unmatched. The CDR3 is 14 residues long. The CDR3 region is CASSLQQGGYGYTF. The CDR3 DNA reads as TGTGCCAGCAGTTTACAACAGGGGGGCTATGGCTACACCTTC.

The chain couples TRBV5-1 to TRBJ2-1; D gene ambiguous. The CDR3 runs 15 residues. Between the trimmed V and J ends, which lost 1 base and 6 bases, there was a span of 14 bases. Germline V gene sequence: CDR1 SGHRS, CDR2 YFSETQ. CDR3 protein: CASSLFTAGSNEQFF. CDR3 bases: TGCGCCAGCAGCTTGTTTACGGCAGGATCCAATGAGCAGTTCTTC.

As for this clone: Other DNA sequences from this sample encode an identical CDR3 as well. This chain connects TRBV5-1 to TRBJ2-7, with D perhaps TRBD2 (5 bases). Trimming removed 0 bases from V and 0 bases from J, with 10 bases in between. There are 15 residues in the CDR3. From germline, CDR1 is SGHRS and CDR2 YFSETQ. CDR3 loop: CASSLAGGSSYEQYF. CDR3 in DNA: TGCGCCAGCAGCTTGGCTGGTGGGAGCTCCTACGAGCAGTACTTC. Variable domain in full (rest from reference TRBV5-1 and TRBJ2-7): KAGVTQTPRYLIKTRGQQVTLSCSPISGHRSVSWYQQTPGQGLQFLFEYFSETQRNKGNFPGRFSGRQFSNSRSEMNVSTLELGDSALYLCASSLAGGSSYEQYFGPGTRLTVT.